The sequence of this T cell receptor beta chain was determined in a study of T cell repertoires in cytomegalovirus infection. Trimming took off 5 bases at V and 2 bases at J, with 13 bases between the two ends. Germline V CDR1 and CDR2: MNHEY, SMNVEV (reference sequence). This CDR3 spans 15 amino acids. TCRdb used MiXCR to reprocess the reads, holding one entry per CDR3 protein. The table records 350,000 to 500,000 distinct CDR3 sequences, roughly 30% of them present only once. The chain recombines TRBV27 with TRBJ1-5; possible D gene TRBD1, 5 bases. The material sequenced was PBMCs. This TCR was sampled from a human donor in good health (CMV status not recorded). Some clones in this sample may be carry-over from other donors' samples. The CDR3 spells CASSPRGVGNQPQHF. CDR3 in DNA: TGTGCCAGCAGTCCGAGGGGAGTGGGCAATCAGCCCCAGCATTTT.